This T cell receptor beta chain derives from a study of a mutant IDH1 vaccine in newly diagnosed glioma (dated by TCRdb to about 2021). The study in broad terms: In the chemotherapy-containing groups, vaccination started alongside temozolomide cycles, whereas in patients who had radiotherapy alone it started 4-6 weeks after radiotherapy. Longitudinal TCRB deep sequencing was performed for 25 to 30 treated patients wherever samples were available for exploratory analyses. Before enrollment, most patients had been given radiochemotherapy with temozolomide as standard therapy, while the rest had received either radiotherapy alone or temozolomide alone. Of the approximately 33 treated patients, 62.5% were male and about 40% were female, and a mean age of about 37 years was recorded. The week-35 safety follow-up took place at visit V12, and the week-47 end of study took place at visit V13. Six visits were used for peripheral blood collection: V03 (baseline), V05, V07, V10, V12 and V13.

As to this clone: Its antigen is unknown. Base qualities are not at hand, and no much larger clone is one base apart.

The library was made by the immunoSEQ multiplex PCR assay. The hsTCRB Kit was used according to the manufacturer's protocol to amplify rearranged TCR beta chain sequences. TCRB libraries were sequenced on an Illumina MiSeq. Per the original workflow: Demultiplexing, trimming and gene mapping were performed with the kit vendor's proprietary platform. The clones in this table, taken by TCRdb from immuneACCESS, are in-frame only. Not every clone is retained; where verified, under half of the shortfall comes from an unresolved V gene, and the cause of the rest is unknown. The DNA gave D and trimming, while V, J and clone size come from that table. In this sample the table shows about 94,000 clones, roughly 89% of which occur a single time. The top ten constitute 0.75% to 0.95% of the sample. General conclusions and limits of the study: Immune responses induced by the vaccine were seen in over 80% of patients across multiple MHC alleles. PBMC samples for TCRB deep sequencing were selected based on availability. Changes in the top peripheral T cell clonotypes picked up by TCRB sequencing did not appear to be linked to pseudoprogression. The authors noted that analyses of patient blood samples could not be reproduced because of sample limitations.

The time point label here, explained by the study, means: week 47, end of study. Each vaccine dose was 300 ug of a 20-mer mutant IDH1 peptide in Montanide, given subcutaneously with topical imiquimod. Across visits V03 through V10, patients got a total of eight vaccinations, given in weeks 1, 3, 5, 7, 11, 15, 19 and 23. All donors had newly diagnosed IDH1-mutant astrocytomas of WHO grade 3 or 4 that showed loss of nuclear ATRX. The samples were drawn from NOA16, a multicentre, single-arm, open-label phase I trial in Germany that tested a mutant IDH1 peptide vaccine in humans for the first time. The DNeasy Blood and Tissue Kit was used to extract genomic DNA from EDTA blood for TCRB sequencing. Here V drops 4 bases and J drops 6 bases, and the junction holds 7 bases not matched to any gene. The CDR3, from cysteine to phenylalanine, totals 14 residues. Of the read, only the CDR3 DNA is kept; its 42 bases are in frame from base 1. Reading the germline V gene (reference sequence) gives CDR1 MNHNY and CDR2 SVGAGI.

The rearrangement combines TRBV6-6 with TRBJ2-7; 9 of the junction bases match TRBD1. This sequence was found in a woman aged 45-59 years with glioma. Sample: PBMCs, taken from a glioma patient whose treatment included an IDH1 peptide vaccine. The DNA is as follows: TGTGCCAGCAGTTTCTCAGACAGGGGGGGCGAGCAGTACTTC. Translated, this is CASSFSDRGGEQYF.